The rows below give T cell receptor beta chains drawn from one sample of a study of control samples from healthy donors and cancer patients. Data came from immunoSEQ multiplex PCR; TCRdb stores just in-frame clones and leaves some out. The repertoire holds some 170,000 clones, with about 95% as singletons. Sequencing used PBMCs. These receptors came from a man in his sixties with colorectal cancer. CDR3s include the opening cysteine and the closing phenylalanine or tryptophan. D genes are given only for firm matches. Size values are once, few and many counts, or a class for expanded clones, and some rows have none.

TRBJ2-2 | - | TRBD2 | TRBV5-1 | TGCGCCAGCAGCTTGGGGGCCGCGCGGGGGGCGAACACCGGGGAGCTGTTTTTT | CASSLGAARGANTGELFF
TRBJ1-4 | - | - | TRBV3-1/TRBV3-2 | TGTGCCAGCAGCCAAGATGGGGGGACTAATGAAAAACTGTTTTTT | CASSQDGGTNEKLFF
TRBJ1-4 | - | - | TRBV19 | TGTGCCAGTAGTGTTCAGGGTGCAACTAATGAAAAACTGTTTTTT | CASSVQGATNEKLFF
TRBJ2-1 | - | - | TRBV3-1/TRBV3-2 | TGTGCCAGCAGCGCCCTCTCGGCGGGGAGCTCCTACAATGAGCAGTTCTTC | CASSALSAGSSYNEQFF
TRBJ2-3 | - | - | TRBV2 | TGTGCCTCCCGGAGGGGGGGGGTCGCAGATACGCAGTATTTT | CASRRGGVADTQYF
TRBJ1-5 | - | - | TRBV6-1 | TGTGCCAGCAGTGAGGGGTGGGGGCCAAGCAATCAGCCCCAGCATTTT | CASSEGWGPSNQPQHF
TRBJ2-5 | - | TRBD2 | TRBV5-1 | TGCGCCAGCAGTACGGGACTAGCGGGGCGCCAAGAGACCCAGTACTTC | CASSTGLAGRQETQYF
TRBJ2-2 | - | - | TRBV5-1 | TGCGCCAGCAGCTTGGCCCAGGGGAGGACCGGGGAGCTGTTTTTT | CASSLAQGRTGELFF
TRBJ2-5 | - | TRBD2 | TRBV2 | TGTGCCAGCAATCCACTAGCGGGGGGGCCAGAGACCCAGTACTTC | CASNPLAGGPETQYF
TRBJ1-1 | - | - | TRBV30 | TGTGCCTGGGTCAGGGCGAACGGGGGCACTGAAGCTTTCTTT | CAWVRANGGTEAFF
TRBJ2-7 | - | TRBD2 | TRBV4-1 | TGCGCCAGCAGCCAAGAGAGGCGCGGGGGGCCCAAGCAGGTCGAGCAGTACTTC | CASSQERRGGPKQVEQYF
TRBJ1-2 | - | - | TRBV30 | TGTGCCTGGATGGGGGACACGAACTATGGCTACACCTTC | CAWMGDTNYGYTF
TRBJ2-7 | - | TRBD2 | TRBV27 | TGTGCCAGCAGTCGCTCCCGGGGGGGTTACGAGCAGTACTTC | CASSRSRGGYEQYF
TRBJ2-1 | - | - | TRBV25-1 | TGTGCCAGCAGTGCCCCTGTGGGGGGGCAGTTCTTC | CASSAPVGGQFF
TRBJ2-7 | - | - | TRBV27 | TGTGCCAGCAGTTTATCGACAAGGAGCTCCTACGAGCAGTACTTC | CASSLSTRSSYEQYF
TRBJ2-5 | - | TRBD2 | TRBV19 | TGTGCCAGTAGTCCTGGGGCTAGCGGGGGGCGGGGAAACTTAGAGACCCAGTACTTC | CASSPGASGGRGNLETQYF
TRBJ2-7 | - | - | TRBV27 | TGTGCCAGCAGTTTCGGAGGGGGCTACGAGCAGTACTTC | CASSFGGGYEQYF
TRBJ2-1 | - | TRBD1 | TRBV6-5 | TGTGCCAGCAGCCAAGGGACAGGGGGCTTGTATGAGCAGTTCTTC | CASSQGTGGLYEQFF
TRBJ2-7 | - | - | TRBV28 | TGCGCCAGCAGTTTGAGGGACAAACGGTACTTC | CASSLRDKRYF
TRBJ2-7 | - | - | TRBV11-2 | TGTGCCAGCAGCTCCTATTCCTACGAGCAGTACTTC | CASSSYSYEQYF
TRBJ2-7 | once | TRBD1 | TRBV10-2 | TGCGCCAGCAGGGGGACCGGGACAGAATTCTACGAGCAGTACTTC | CASRGTGTEFYEQYF
TRBJ2-2 | - | TRBD2 | TRBV4-3 | TGCGCCAGCAGCCAAGAAGCGGGAGGGAACTCCGGGGAGCTGTTTTTT | CASSQEAGGNSGELFF
TRBJ2-6 | - | TRBD2 | TRBV19 | TGTGCCAGTACCGCGGGGGGACTTCCCTTTACCTCTGGGGCCAACGTCCTGACTTTC | CASTAGGLPFTSGANVLTF
TRBJ1-1 | - | - | TRBV5-8 | TGTGCCAGCAGCTCAGACGGGACTTGGACCGGCATAGACACTGAAGCTTTCTTT | CASSSDGTWTGIDTEAFF
TRBJ1-1 | - | - | TRBV3-1/TRBV3-2 | TGTGCCAGCAGTCGTGCGGGGGGGAACACTGAAGCTTTCTTT | CASSRAGGNTEAFF
TRBJ1-1 | - | TRBD1 | TRBV9 | TGTGCCAGCGGACCGGGACAGGTGAACACTGAAGCTTTCTTT | CASGPGQVNTEAFF
TRBJ1-4 | - | - | TRBV30 | TGTGCCTGGGACAAAATGGGTAATGAAAAACTGTTTTTT | CAWDKMGNEKLFF
TRBJ2-7 | - | - | TRBV18 | TGTGCCAGCTCGGTGTCAGACTCCTACGAGCAGTACTTC | CASSVSDSYEQYF